This TCR beta chain comes out of a study of CD8+ T cells in alopecia areata. Looking at the study overall: Tofacitinib administration persisted for 6 to 18 months, succeeded by 6 months off drug. Study-level points and caveats: Under tofacitinib, fewer expanded CD8+ clones appeared among the top 100 scalp clones. Higher clonality and more expanded CD8+ clones appeared in lesional than normal scalp.

CDR3 length equals 15 residues. Germline values: CDR1 MNHEY, CDR2 SMNVEV (reference sequence). In the case of this clone: Its cognate antigen is unknown. At one of its ends the junction is not consistent with the germline gene, which may arise from a read error. The sample contains more than one DNA sequence encoding this CDR3.

cDNA prepared by RNA extraction and subsequent reverse transcription served as the template for sequencing. Method: immunoSEQ multiplex PCR; TCRdb's copy keeps in-frame clones and lacks some. The data contain about 13,000 clones, roughly two thirds of them singletons. As to treatment: oral pan-JAK inhibitor, 5-10 mg twice daily. As part of sample collection, lesional scalp punch biopsies and peripheral blood were taken from alopecia areata patients. The source is a human donor with alopecia areata. The V gene is TRBV27, the J gene TRBJ2-7, with 8 bases that match TRBD1. This sample comprised skin, obtained at week 4, from a patient treated with tofacitinib. The CDR3 DNA reads TGTGCCAGTAGTTGGGACAGGACCGGATTCTACGAGCAGTACTTC. This gives the protein CASSWDRTGFYEQYF.